These 12 T cell receptor beta chains share one sample of origin, sequenced in a study of blood T cell repertoires in COVID-19. TCRdb's copy holds only in-frame clones and misses some; the assay was immunoSEQ multiplex PCR. The sample comprises approximately 25,000 clones, around 88% of which are singletons, and 15% to 20% rests with the top ten. Sequencing input: peripheral blood. These receptors were obtained from a human donor with acute or convalescent COVID-19. The donor label of this sample is uncertain.

This clone was counted a single time. The chain uses TRBV18 and TRBJ2-7; 9 bases fit TRBD1. The V gene end was trimmed by 4 bases and the J gene end by 4 bases; junction bases not matched to a gene: 11. This CDR3 spans 16 amino acids. Germline CDR1 reads KGHSH; CDR2 reads LQKENI. The CDR3 loop reads CASSQKTGGPRYEQYF. CDR3 nucleotide sequence: TGTGCCAGCTCACAAAAAACAGGGGGCCCGAGGTACGAGCAGTACTTC.

The chain links TRBV7-8 to TRBJ1-3; TRBD1 matches at 7 bases. The V and J ends lost 4 bases and 2 bases, in that order; junction bases with no gene match: 17. CDR1 is SGHVS, CDR2 FQNEAQ, per germline. The CDR3 spans 19 residues. The CDR3: CASSSPRDSALVAGNTIYF. CDR3 in DNA: TGTGCCAGCAGCTCTCCCCGGGACAGTGCCCTAGTGGCTGGAAACACCATATATTTT.

The J gene is TRBJ2-2, the V gene TRBV6-2 or TRBV6-3; 7 bases map to TRBD1. This CDR3 is built from 15 residues. Germline V gene data show CDR1 as MNHEY and CDR2 as SVGEGT. V lost 5 bases and J lost 1; bases outside the gene matches: 4. The CDR3 DNA follows: TGTGCCAGCAGTCGACAGGGACGGAACACCGGGGAGCTGTTTTTT. It is translated as CASSRQGRNTGELFF.

The V and J genes are TRBV9 and TRBJ1-5, with D possibly matching TRBD1 (6 bases). In germline, CDR1 is SGDLS, CDR2 YYNGEE. V lost 4 bases and J 5 bases, leaving 13 bases between the germline ends. The CDR3 extends over 14 amino acids. CDR3 protein: CASSSGVGYQPQHF. The CDR3 DNA sequence: TGTGCCAGCAGCTCAGGGGTAGGGTATCAGCCCCAGCATTTT.

The V and J genes are TRBV5-1 and TRBJ2-3; tentative D call: TRBD1 (6 bases). CDR1 is SGHRS, CDR2 YFSETQ, per germline. The CDR3 totals 15 residues. Trimming stripped 4 bases from V and 5 bases from J, with 17 bases between. CDR3: CASSPDRPHIDTQYF. As DNA, the CDR3 is TGCGCCAGCAGCCCAGACAGGCCCCACATAGATACGCAGTATTTT.

The chain links TRBV7-2 to TRBJ1-5, with 7 bases fitting TRBD1. CDR1 and CDR2 (germline): SGHTA, FQGNSA. Trimming took 4 bases from V and 4 from J; bases not matched to a gene: 7. The CDR3 sequence is 15 residues long. The CDR3 reads CASSSGQVGNQPQHF. CDR3 DNA sequence: TGTGCCAGCAGCTCAGGACAGGTAGGGAATCAGCCCCAGCATTTT. Full variable domain (remainder filled in from reference TRBV7-2 and TRBJ1-5): GAGVSQSPSNKVTEKGKDVELRCDPISGHTALYWYRQSLGQGLEFLIYFQGNSAPDKSGLPSDRFSAERTGGSVSTLTIQRTQQEDSAVYLCASSSGQVGNQPQHFGDGTRLSIL.

The chain carries TRBV9 and TRBJ1-5, with 8 nucleotides matching TRBD1. Germline V gene lookup returns CDR1 SGDLS and CDR2 YYNGEE. The trim removed 3 bases at V and 4 bases at J, leaving 12 bases unmatched. CDR3 length: 17 residues. CDR3 loop: CASSGHDRGSGNQPQHF. DNA of the CDR3: TGTGCCAGCAGCGGGCACGACAGGGGAAGCGGGAATCAGCCCCAGCATTTT.

This clone was observed a few times. The chain couples TRBV20-1 to TRBJ2-7; 7 nucleotides align to TRBD1. V was pared by 3 bases and J by 7 bases, with 18 bases of the junction left unmatched. The V gene's germline CDR1 is DFQATT and CDR2 SNEGSKA (reference sequence). This CDR3 is built from 16 residues. The CDR3 region has the DNA TGCAGTGCTAGTTCCGGACCGGGACAGAGGGCTGGGGAGCAGTACTTC. Protein: CSASSGPGQRAGEQYF.

The chain employs TRBV5-1 and TRBJ2-1, with TRBD2 as a possible D gene (6 bases). CDR3 length equals 14 residues. Per germline, CDR1 SGHRS and CDR2 YFSETQ. V was trimmed by 4 bases and J by 8 bases, leaving 16 bases between them. CDR3 coding DNA: TGCGCCAGCAGCCCGTCTGGAGGGTACCATGAGCAGTTCTTC. Its translation is CASSPSGGYHEQFF.

The genes are TRBV19 and TRBJ2-4; 12 nucleotides align to TRBD2. There are 15 residues in the CDR3. The germline gives CDR1 LNHDA, CDR2 SQIVND (reference sequence). CDR3 sequence (DNA): TGTGTCAGCCGAACTAGCGGGGGGGCCAAAAACATTCAGTACTTC. Translation: CVSRTSGGAKNIQYF.

The chain carries TRBV12-3 or TRBV12-4 and TRBJ1-1, with TRBD1 matching 7 bases. J gave up 11 bases and V 3 bases, and 6 bases lay outside the gene matches. There are 12 residues in the CDR3. The CDR3 here is CASSFRGRAAFF. The CDR3, as DNA: TGTGCCAGCAGTTTTAGGGGGCGGGCTGCTTTCTTT.

The CDR3 DNA is TGCAGCGTTGGGTCCGGGAGTGGAAACACCATATATTTT. It translates to CSVGSGSGNTIYF. V and J are TRBV29-1 and TRBJ1-3; D not resolved. The CDR3 runs 13 residues. The germline CDR1 and CDR2 sequences are SQVTM and ANQGSEA. V shed 4 bases and J shed 3 bases, with 10 bases lying between them.